This T cell receptor beta chain was found in a study of blood T cell repertoires in COVID-19. As for the study in general: There were acute and convalescent COVID-19 samples, and they came from the United States, Italy and Spain. Nucleic acid was either cDNA or gDNA, and it came from T cells, B-cell-depleted T cells, or PBMCs.

Original processing notes: For nucleated cells, counts were estimated from reference gene primer amplification. Measured with immunoSEQ multiplex PCR; TCRdb has only the in-frame clones, and not every one. V, J and clone size derive from that table, while D and trimming were established from the DNA sequence. The sample lists 250,000 to 300,000 clones, 83% occurring once. The CDR3 is made up of 19 amino acids. V lost 2 bases to trimming and J lost 4 bases; unmatched junction nucleotides: 13. The germline V gene has CDR1 MDHEN and CDR2 SYDVKM. The chain carries TRBV28 and TRBJ2-2, with TRBD2 matching over 10 bases. The sequence came from a man between 60 and 70 years old who had recovered from COVID-19. Input material: peripheral blood. In nucleotides, the CDR3 is TGTGCCAGCAGTTTAGTCCCCACCCGGACTAGCGGCCGCACCGGGGAGCTGTTTTTT. Translated, it gives CASSLVPTRTSGRTGELFF.